This TCR beta chain was recorded in a study of cytomegalovirus exposure and HLA in healthy donors. Study details: Early on, a data release was issued that held about 85 million unique TCRs from HLA-typed donors. Ancestry clustering placed about 80% of over 300 genotyped donors in the Caucasian-associated cluster. Notes on the study in general: As confirmed in vitro, a few CMV-associated chains were specific for CMV antigens. In an earlier analysis, most TCR beta V segments were productive about 87% or about 30% of the time.

A multiplex PCR was run with 60 Vbeta primers and 13 Jbeta primers. Profiling relied on immunoSEQ multiplex PCR, and the TCRdb table lists in-frame clones only, not all of them. The table includes 80,000 to 100,000 clones, around 70% detected once. Notes on this clone: Its cognate antigen is unknown.

The CDR3 spans 14 residues. V shed 6 bases and J shed 0 bases, with 11 bases lying between them. Germline V gene lookup returns CDR1 ENHRY and CDR2 SYGVKD. This TCR came from a man in his thirties or forties in good health and CMV-seropositive. The chain is built from TRBV10-3 and TRBJ1-1; a possible D gene is TRBD1 (5 bases). Specimen: PBMCs. The CDR3 loop reads CAISKDNMNTEAFF. The CDR3 region has the DNA TGTGCCATCAGCAAGGACAACATGAACACTGAAGCTTTCTTT.